A single T cell receptor beta chain is shown here with its context. This record comes from a study of T cell repertoires and Cas9 in healthy adults. Study in general: CD4 and CD8 compartments: SpCas9-reactive T cells profiled for potency, cytotoxicity, lineage.

CDR1 is SGHAT, CDR2 FQNNGV, per germline. This CDR3 is built from 14 residues. The V end lost 4 bases, the J end lost 3 bases, and 11 bases lay between the germline ends. Assay used: immunoSEQ multiplex PCR; TCRdb lists only in-frame clones, some missing. This table holds roughly 13,000 clones, roughly 89% found once. This TCR derives from a human donor in good health. Source material: Tregs (CD4+, CD25+, CD127-, CD137-, CD154-) from PBMCs; culture status not recorded. The chain employs TRBV11-2 and TRBJ2-3; D could derive from TRBD1 or TRBD2 (5 bases each). CDR3 region: CASSSGRVTDTQYF. The CDR3, as DNA: TGTGCCAGCAGCTCAGGGCGGGTGACAGATACGCAGTATTTT.